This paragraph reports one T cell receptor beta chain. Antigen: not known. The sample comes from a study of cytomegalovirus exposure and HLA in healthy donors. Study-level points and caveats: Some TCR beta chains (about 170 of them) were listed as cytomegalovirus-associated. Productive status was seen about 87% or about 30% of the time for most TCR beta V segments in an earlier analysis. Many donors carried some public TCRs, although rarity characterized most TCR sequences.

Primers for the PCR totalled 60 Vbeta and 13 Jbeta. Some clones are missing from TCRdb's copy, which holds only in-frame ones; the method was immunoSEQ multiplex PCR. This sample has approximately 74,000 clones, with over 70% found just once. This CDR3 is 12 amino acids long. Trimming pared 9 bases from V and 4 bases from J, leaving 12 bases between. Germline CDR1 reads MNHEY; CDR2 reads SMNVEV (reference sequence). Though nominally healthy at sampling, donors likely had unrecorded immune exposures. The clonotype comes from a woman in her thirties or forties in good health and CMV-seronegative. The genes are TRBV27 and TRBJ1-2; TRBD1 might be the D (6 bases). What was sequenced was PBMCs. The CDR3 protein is CASSGAGYGYTF. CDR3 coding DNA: TGTGCCAGTTCAGGGGCCGGCTATGGCTACACCTTC.